The 4 T cell receptor beta chains in this list originate from one sample, sequenced in a study of shared clonotypes between healthy human individuals. The repertoire was sequenced with immunoSEQ multiplex PCR; TCRdb's copy has only in-frame clones and lacks some. Of about 2.4 million clones in the sample, around 94% are singletons; the top ten hold around 0.14%. The sequenced material came from naive CD4+ T cells sorted from blood. Subset specified: CD45RA+ positively selected. All receptors derive from a young man in good health.

The chain joins TRBV28 to TRBJ2-3; D is possibly TRBD1 (6 bases). Germline V gene data show CDR1 as MDHEN and CDR2 as SYDVKM. This CDR3 spans 12 amino acids. The CDR3 bases are TGTGCAACAGGGATAATCACAGATACGCAGTATTTT. Amino acid sequence: CATGIITDTQYF.

The J gene is TRBJ2-7, the V gene TRBV7-2; D ambiguous. CDR1 is SGHTA, CDR2 FQGNSA, per germline. The CDR3 totals 16 residues. V lost 5 bases, J lost 1 base, and 18 bases lay in between. The DNA for the CDR3 is TGTGCCAGCAGCCCGACACTCTCGCGGCAGTCCTACGAGCAGTACTTC. Amino acids: CASSPTLSRQSYEQYF.

This chain uses TRBV5-4 with TRBJ2-2, with TRBD1 identical over 7 bases. CDR1 is SGHNT and CDR2 is YYREEE in the germline V gene (reference sequence). J gave up 4 bases and V 4 bases, and 7 bases lay outside the gene matches. The CDR3 is 15 residues long. As DNA, the CDR3 is TGTGCCAGCAGCCGCACAGGGGATGGCACCGGGGAGCTGTTTTTT. Translation: CASSRTGDGTGELFF.

Comment on this clone: Other DNA sequences in the same sample also yield this CDR3. The chain couples TRBV7-9 to TRBJ2-3; D not resolved. Germline CDR1 and CDR2: SEHNR and FQNEAQ (reference sequence). The CDR3 is 12 residues long. Trimming pared 5 bases from V and 3 bases from J, leaving 6 bases between. The CDR3 here is CASSPDTDTQYF. The CDR3 region has the DNA TGTGCCAGCAGCCCCGATACAGATACGCAGTATTTT.